Shown below are 20 T cell receptor beta chains from a single sample sequenced in a study of blood T cell repertoires in COVID-19. Only in-frame clones appear in the TCRdb table, and some are missing; sequencing was by immunoSEQ multiplex PCR. The table has roughly 59,000 clones, more than 60% seen once. The sequenced sample consisted of peripheral blood. These receptors were taken from a human donor in a cohort sampled during active COVID-19.

This sequence joins TRBV6-6 and TRBJ2-7, with a possible D match to TRBD1 (6 bases). V was clipped by 6 bases and J by 2 bases, with 20 bases between them. This CDR3 is built from 16 residues. Germline CDR1 and CDR2: MNHNY and SVGAGI (reference sequence). CDR3 DNA: TGTGCCAGCAGACCCCCCGGTGGGGGCGAAGCCTACGAGCAGTACTTC. Amino acid sequence: CASRPPGGGEAYEQYF.

This chain links TRBV11-3 with TRBJ2-7, with TRBD1 matching over 9 bases. The germline V gene has CDR1 SGHNT and CDR2 YENEEA. This CDR3 spans 15 amino acids. V gave up 5 bases and J gave up 4 bases; unmatched junction bases: 9. This chain's CDR3 is CASSVRDRVRYEQYF. DNA of the CDR3: TGTGCCAGCAGCGTCCGGGACAGGGTTAGGTACGAGCAGTACTTC.

This chain uses TRBV24-1 with TRBJ2-1; the match to TRBD2 covers 9 bases. This CDR3 spans 14 amino acids. Trimming took 5 bases from V and 9 from J; bases not matched to a gene: 7. Germline CDR1 is KGHDR and CDR2 is SFDVKD. The CDR3 reads CATSGIAGDGEQFF. In DNA form, the CDR3 reads TGTGCCACCAGTGGGATAGCGGGAGACGGTGAGCAGTTCTTC.

The rearrangement links TRBV19 to TRBJ2-2; 14 bases align to TRBD2. Trimming cost V 7 bases and J 6 bases; bases outside gene matches: 4. The germline CDR1 and CDR2 sequences are LNHDA and SQIVND (reference sequence). This CDR3 contains 15 residues. The CDR3 region has the DNA TGTGCCAGTACCCGGGGACTAGCGGGAGCCGGGGAGCTGTTTTTT. This translates into CASTRGLAGAGELFF.

This clone was recorded once. The rearrangement links TRBV15 to TRBJ2-2; D might be TRBD1 (5 bases). Trimming cost V 7 bases and J 1 base, with 13 bases left between them. The CDR3 has 15 residues. Germline values: CDR1 LNHNV, CDR2 YYDKDF (reference sequence). Here the CDR3 reads CATTKARGNTGELFF. The CDR3 nucleotides are TGTGCCACCACGAAGGCAAGGGGGAACACCGGGGAGCTGTTTTTT.

This clone was seen once. The CDR3: CSVYTGGRNEQYF. In nucleotides, the CDR3 is TGCAGCGTCTACACAGGGGGCAGGAACGAGCAGTACTTC. The chain has TRBV29-1 and TRBJ2-7, with 9 bases fitting TRBD1. V was clipped by 6 bases and J by 5 bases; unmatched bases: 8. The germline V gene has CDR1 SQVTM and CDR2 ANQGSEA. This CDR3 comprises 13 residues.

J is TRBJ2-1 and V is TRBV20-1; 8 bases are shared with TRBD2. J was trimmed by 6 bases and V by 3 bases; bases with no gene match: 10. Germline CDR1 and CDR2: DFQATT and SNEGSKA (reference sequence). This CDR3 contains 15 residues. The CDR3 is CSASGGGRSLNEQFF. The CDR3 DNA is TGCAGTGCTAGTGGCGGCGGGAGGTCCCTCAATGAGCAGTTCTTC.

The chain combines TRBV28 with TRBJ2-7, with D maybe TRBD1 (6 bases). Deletions cut 6 bases from V and 3 bases from J, with 9 bases between. The V gene's germline CDR1 is MDHEN and CDR2 SYDVKM. There are 12 residues in the CDR3. The CDR3 region is CASSQGLYEQYF. The CDR3 DNA sequence: TGTGCCAGCAGCCAGGGGCTCTACGAGCAGTACTTC.

This clone occurred a few times. The V call is TRBV20-1, the J call TRBJ1-2, with D unclear. From germline, CDR1 is DFQATT and CDR2 SNEGSKA (reference sequence). Trimming left V 6 bases short and J 6 bases short, with 11 bases between. The CDR3 contains 11 residues. Here the CDR3 reads CSATPYNGYTF. CDR3 sequence (DNA): TGCAGTGCAACGCCCTATAATGGCTACACCTTC.

This clone showed up just once. This rearrangement joins TRBV4-2 to TRBJ2-1, with a tentative D call TRBD1 (5 bases). V lost 1 base, J lost 7 bases, and 11 bases lay in between. The CDR3 sequence is 14 residues long. Germline CDR1 and CDR2: LGHNA and YNFKEQ. CDR3 bases: TGTGCCAGCAGCCAAGTGGGTCAGGGTAATGAGCAGTTCTTC. This sequence encodes CASSQVGQGNEQFF.

The chain recombines TRBV7-6 with TRBJ2-3; 9 bases line up with TRBD1. The V gene end was trimmed by 5 bases and the J gene end by 8 bases; junction bases not matched to a gene: 23. CDR1 and CDR2 from the germline V gene are SGHVS and FNYEAQ. CDR3 length equals 19 residues. The CDR3 coding sequence is TGTGCCAGCAGCCCGAAATCAAGAGGGACAGGGAGAAGCGGTGGTACGCAGTATTTT. Protein sequence: CASSPKSRGTGRSGGTQYF.

This clone was found once. The chain employs TRBV7-8 and TRBJ1-6; no clear D. This CDR3 is 16 amino acids long. Germline V gene sequence: CDR1 SGHVS, CDR2 FQNEAQ. The V and J ends lost 6 bases and 0 bases respectively, with 12 bases between them. The CDR3 is CASRIQASSYNSPLHF. The CDR3 DNA follows: TGTGCCAGCAGGATTCAGGCGAGCTCCTATAATTCACCCCTCCACTTT.

V is TRBV11-2 and J is TRBJ2-5; 9 bases are a match to TRBD2. The junction had 10 bases not matched to a gene; V was cut back by 6 bases and J by 5 bases. CDR1 and CDR2 (germline): SGHAT, FQNNGV. The CDR3 is made up of 15 amino acids. The CDR3 is CASSLQGAGGETQYF. CDR3 coding DNA: TGTGCCAGCAGTCTACAGGGCGCGGGGGGGGAGACCCAGTACTTC.

V is TRBV12-3 or TRBV12-4 and J is TRBJ1-2; 7 positions match TRBD1. V lost 6 bases and J lost 7; bases outside the gene matches: 8. The CDR3 runs to 13 residues. The DNA for the CDR3 is TGTGCCAGCAGGAGGAGGGGGCGCGTTGGCTACACCTTC. This encodes CASRRRGRVGYTF.

This chain joins TRBV28 and TRBJ2-3; perhaps TRBD2 as D (6 bases). V was pared by 5 bases and J by 3 bases, with 9 bases between. Per the germline V gene, CDR1 is MDHEN and CDR2 is SYDVKM. The CDR3 runs 13 residues. The CDR3 reads CASSPRGTDTQYF. The DNA for the CDR3 is TGTGCCAGCAGTCCCCGGGGGACAGATACGCAGTATTTT. The full variable domain, its missing parts supplied by reference TRBV28 and TRBJ2-3, is DVKVTQSSRYLVKRTGEKVFLECVQDMDHENMFWYRQDPGLGLRLIYFSYDVKMKEKGDIPEGYSVSREKKERFSLILESASTNQTSMYLCASSPRGTDTQYFGPGTRLTVL.

The chain recombines TRBV18 with TRBJ2-7; D possibly corresponds to TRBD2 (5 bases). Per the germline V gene, CDR1 is KGHSH and CDR2 is LQKENI. There are 14 residues in the CDR3. Between the trimmed V and J ends, which lost 3 bases and 4 bases, there was a span of 13 bases. Here the CDR3 DNA reads TGTGCCAGCTCACCGGAGGACTTAGGTTACGAGCAGTACTTC. As protein: CASSPEDLGYEQYF.

This rearrangement joins TRBV29-1 to TRBJ2-5, with 7 bases matching TRBD1. The length of the CDR3 is 12 residues. With 6 bases clipped from V and 2 bases from J, the junction kept 3 bases outside the gene matches. CDR1 and CDR2 (germline): SQVTM, ANQGSEA. The CDR3 region has the DNA TGCAGCGTCAAGGGACAGCAAGAGACCCAGTACTTC. Protein product: CSVKGQQETQYF.

This clone was observed a single time. The chain links TRBV25-1 to TRBJ2-1; TRBD2 aligns across 14 bases. Germline V gives CDR1 MGHDK, CDR2 SYGVNS. The ends lost 11 bases at V and 9 bases at J; junction bases unmatched: 6. This CDR3 has 13 residues. The DNA for the CDR3 is TGTGCCGGGGGGACTAGCGGGAGCTCTGAGCAGTTCTTC. Amino acid sequence: CAGGTSGSSEQFF.

This chain joins TRBV5-1 and TRBJ2-7; tentative D call: TRBD2 (6 bases). The germline V and J ends were trimmed by 1 base and 4 bases, with 15 bases remaining between them. The CDR3 contains 15 residues. Looked up from germline, CDR1 is SGHRS and CDR2 is YFSETQ. Here the CDR3 DNA reads TGCGCCAGCAGCTTGTCCCCGGGAGCCGGGTACGAGCAGTACTTC. Its protein is CASSLSPGAGYEQYF.

The chain combines TRBV12-5 with TRBJ2-3; 13 positions agree with TRBD2. J was trimmed by 4 bases and V by 1 base; bases with no gene match: 5. The CDR3 length is 17 residues. Looked up from germline, CDR1 is LGHNT and CDR2 is FRNRAP. The CDR3 nucleotides are TGTGCTAGTGGTTTGGCGGGACTAGCGGGAAAACCAGATACGCAGTATTTT. It codes for CASGLAGLAGKPDTQYF.